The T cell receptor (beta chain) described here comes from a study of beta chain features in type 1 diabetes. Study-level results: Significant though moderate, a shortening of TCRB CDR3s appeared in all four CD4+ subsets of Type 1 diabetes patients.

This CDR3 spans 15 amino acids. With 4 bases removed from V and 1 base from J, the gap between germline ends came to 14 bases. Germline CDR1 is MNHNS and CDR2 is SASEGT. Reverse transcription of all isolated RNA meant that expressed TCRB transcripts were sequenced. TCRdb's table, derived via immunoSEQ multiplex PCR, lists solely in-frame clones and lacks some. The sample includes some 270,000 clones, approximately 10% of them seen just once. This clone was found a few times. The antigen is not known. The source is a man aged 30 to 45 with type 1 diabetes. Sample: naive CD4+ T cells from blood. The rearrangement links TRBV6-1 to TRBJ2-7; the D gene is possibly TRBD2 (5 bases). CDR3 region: CASSGPGSRSYEQYF. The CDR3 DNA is TGTGCCAGCAGTGGGCCGGGGTCAAGGTCCTACGAGCAGTACTTC.